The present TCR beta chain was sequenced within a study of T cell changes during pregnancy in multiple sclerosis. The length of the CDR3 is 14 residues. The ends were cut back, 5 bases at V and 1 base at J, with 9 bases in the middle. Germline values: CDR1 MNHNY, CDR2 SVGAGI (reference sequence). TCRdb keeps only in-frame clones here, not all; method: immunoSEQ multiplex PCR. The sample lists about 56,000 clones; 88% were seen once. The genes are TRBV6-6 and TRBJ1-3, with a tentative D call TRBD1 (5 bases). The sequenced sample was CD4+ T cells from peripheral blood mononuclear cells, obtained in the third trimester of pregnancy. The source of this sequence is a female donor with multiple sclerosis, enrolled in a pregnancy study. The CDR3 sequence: CASSKRGSGNTIYF. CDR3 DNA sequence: TGTGCCAGCAGTAAAAGGGGATCTGGAAACACCATATATTTT.